This entry features one TCR beta chain sequence. The antigen is undetermined. The donors gave bone marrow, and they were healthy. This sample is part of a study of cytomegalovirus exposure and HLA in healthy donors. The study, taken as a whole, reports: According to an earlier analysis, most TCR beta V segments yielded productive rearrangements about 87% or about 30% of the time. Later analysis identified a missense DCLRE1C variant that was linked to TCR beta V- and J-gene trimming.

This PCR relied on a set of 60 Vbeta primers and 13 Jbeta primers. TCRdb keeps only in-frame clones here, not all; method: immunoSEQ multiplex PCR. The data show about 190,000 clones, with approximately 75% seen just once and 4.5% to 5.5% held by the top ten. Germline lookup yields CDR1 MNHEY and CDR2 SVGAGI. The CDR3 contains 14 residues. V lost 0 bases, J lost 4 bases, and 2 bases stayed unmatched. The TCR sequence derives from a man under 40 in good health and CMV-seropositive. The chain has TRBV6-5 and TRBJ2-5; 7 bases agree with TRBD2. The sequenced sample was PBMCs. CDR3: CASSYSGGGETQYF. The CDR3 nucleotides read TGTGCCAGCAGTTACTCGGGGGGGGGAGAGACCCAGTACTTC.